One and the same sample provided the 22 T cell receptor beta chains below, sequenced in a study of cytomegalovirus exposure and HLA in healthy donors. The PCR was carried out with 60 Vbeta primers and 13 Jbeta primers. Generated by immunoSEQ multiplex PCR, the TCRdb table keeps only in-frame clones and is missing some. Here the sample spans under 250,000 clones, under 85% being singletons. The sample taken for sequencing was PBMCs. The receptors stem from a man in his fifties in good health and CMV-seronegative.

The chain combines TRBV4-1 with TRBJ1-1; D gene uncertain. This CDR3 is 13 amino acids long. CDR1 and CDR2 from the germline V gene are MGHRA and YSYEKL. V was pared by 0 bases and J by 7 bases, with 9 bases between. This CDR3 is CASSQDRRREAFF. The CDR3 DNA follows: TGCGCCAGCAGCCAAGATCGGCGGCGTGAAGCTTTCTTT.

CDR3 sequence (DNA): TGTGCCAGCAGCAAACCCGGGACTAGCGGGAGCTCCTACAATGAGCAGTTCTTC. Protein product: CASSKPGTSGSSYNEQFF. The chain couples TRBV11-3 to TRBJ2-1; 14 positions agree with TRBD2. V shed 5 bases and J 0 bases; nucleotides not matched to a gene: 6. Germline CDR1 SGHNT, CDR2 YENEEA. The CDR3 length is 18 residues.

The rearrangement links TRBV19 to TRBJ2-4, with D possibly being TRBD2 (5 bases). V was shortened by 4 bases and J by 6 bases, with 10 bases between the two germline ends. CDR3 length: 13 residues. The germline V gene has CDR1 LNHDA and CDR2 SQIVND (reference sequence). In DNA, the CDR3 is TGTGCCAGTAGTACGGCGGGCCTAAACATTCAGTACTTC. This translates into CASSTAGLNIQYF. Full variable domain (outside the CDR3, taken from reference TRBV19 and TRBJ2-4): DGGITQSPKYLFRKEGQNVTLSCEQNLNHDAMYWYRQDPGQGLRLIYYSQIVNDFQKGDIAEGYSVSREKKESFPLTVTSAQKNPTAFYLCASSTAGLNIQYFGAGTRLSVL.

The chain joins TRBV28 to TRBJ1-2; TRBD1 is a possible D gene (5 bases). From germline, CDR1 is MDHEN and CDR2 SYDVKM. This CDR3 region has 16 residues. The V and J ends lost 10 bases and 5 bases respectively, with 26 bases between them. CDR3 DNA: TGTGCCACCGTGGGGAAGGGGCCACCCTCCTGGTATGGCTACACCTTC. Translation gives CATVGKGPPSWYGYTF.

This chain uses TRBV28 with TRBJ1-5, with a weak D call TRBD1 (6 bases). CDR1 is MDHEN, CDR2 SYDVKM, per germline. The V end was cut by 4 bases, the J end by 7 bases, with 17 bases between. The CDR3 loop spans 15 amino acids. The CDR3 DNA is TGTGCCAGCAGTTCCTCTACAGGGAACGGCCAGCCCCAGCATTTT. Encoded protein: CASSSSTGNGQPQHF.

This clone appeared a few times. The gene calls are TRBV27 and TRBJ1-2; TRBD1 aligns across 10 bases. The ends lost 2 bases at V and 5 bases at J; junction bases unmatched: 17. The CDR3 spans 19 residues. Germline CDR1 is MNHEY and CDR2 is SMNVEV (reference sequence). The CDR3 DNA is TGTGCCAGCAGTTTAATACCAGTCATCGGACAGGGGGAACGTTATGGCTACACCTTC. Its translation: CASSLIPVIGQGERYGYTF.

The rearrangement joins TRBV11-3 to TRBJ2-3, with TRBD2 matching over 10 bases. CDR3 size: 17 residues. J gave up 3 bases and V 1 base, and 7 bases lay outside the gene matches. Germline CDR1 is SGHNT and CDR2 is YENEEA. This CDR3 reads CASSLGLAGERTDTQYF. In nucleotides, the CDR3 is TGTGCCAGCAGCTTAGGCCTAGCGGGAGAAAGGACAGATACGCAGTATTTT.

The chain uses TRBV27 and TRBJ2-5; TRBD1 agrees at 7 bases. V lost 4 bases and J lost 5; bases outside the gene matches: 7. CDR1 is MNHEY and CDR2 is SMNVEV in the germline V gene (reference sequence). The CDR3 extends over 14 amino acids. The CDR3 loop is CASSSLQGPETQYF. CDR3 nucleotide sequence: TGTGCCAGCAGTTCCTTACAGGGGCCTGAGACCCAGTACTTC.

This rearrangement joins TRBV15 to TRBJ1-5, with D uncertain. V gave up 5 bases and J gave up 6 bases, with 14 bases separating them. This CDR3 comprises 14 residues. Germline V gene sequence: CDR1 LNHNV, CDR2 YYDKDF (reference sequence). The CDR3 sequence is CATSLPGGRQPQHF. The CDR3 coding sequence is TGTGCCACCAGCCTACCGGGCGGGCGTCAGCCCCAGCATTTT.

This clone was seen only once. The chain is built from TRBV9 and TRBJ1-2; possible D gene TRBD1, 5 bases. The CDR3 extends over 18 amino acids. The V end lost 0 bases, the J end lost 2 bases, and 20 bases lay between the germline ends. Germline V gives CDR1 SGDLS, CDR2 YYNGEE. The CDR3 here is CASSVAQGLGQRNYGYTF. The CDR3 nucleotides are TGTGCCAGCAGCGTAGCTCAAGGGTTGGGGCAGAGGAACTATGGCTACACCTTC.

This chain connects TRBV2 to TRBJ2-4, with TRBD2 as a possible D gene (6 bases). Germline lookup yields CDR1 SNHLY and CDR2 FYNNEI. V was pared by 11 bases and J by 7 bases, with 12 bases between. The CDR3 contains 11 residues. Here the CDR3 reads CAGWGGNIQYF. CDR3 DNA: TGTGCCGGCTGGGGAGGCAACATTCAGTACTTC.

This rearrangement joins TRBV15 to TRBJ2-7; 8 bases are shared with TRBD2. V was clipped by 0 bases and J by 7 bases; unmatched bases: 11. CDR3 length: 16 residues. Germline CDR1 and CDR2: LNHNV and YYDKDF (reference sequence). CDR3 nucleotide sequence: TGTGCCACCAGCAGAGATAGGGCGGGGGGTACTGCAGAGCAGTACTTC. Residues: CATSRDRAGGTAEQYF.

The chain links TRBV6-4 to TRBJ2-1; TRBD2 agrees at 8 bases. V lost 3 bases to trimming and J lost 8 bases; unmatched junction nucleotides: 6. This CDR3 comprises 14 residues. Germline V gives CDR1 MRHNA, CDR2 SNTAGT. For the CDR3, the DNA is TGTGCCAGCAGTGAAACTAGCGGAGCGGATGAGCAGTTCTTC. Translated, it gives CASSETSGADEQFF.

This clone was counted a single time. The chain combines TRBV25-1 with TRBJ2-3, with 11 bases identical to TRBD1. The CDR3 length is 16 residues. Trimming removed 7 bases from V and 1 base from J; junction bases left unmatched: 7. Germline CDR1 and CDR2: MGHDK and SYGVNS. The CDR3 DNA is TGTGCCAGCACCATGGGGACAGGGGGACGCACAGATACGCAGTATTTT. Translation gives CASTMGTGGRTDTQYF.

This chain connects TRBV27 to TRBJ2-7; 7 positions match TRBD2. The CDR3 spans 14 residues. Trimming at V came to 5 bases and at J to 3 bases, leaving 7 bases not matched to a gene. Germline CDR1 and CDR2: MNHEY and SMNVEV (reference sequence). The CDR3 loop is CASSPGLPNYEQYF. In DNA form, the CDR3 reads TGTGCCAGCAGTCCGGGACTACCCAACTACGAGCAGTACTTC.

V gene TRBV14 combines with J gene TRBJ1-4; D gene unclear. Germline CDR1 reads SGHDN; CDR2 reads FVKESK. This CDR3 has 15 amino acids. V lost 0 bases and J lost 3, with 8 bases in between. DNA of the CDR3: TGTGCCAGCAGCCAAGACAGGTTCGCTAATGAAAAACTGTTTTTT. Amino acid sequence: CASSQDRFANEKLFF.

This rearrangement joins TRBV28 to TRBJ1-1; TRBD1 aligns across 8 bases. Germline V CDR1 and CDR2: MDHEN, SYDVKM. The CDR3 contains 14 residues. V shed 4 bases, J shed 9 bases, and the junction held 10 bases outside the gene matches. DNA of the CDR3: TGTGCCAGCAGTTCCTGGACAGGGAGGGAACAAGCTTTCTTT. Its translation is CASSSWTGREQAFF.

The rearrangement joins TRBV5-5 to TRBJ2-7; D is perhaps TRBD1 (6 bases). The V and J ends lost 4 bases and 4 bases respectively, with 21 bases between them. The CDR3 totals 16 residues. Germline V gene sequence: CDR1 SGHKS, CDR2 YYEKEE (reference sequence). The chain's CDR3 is CASSTAPGTLIYEQYF. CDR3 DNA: TGTGCCAGCAGCACCGCCCCCGGGACACTAATATACGAGCAGTACTTC.

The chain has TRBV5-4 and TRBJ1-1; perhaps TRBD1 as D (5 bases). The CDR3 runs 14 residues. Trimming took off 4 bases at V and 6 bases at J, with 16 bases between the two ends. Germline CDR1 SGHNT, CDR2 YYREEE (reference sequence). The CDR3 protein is CASSRGGGESEAFF. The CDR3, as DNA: TGTGCCAGCAGCCGGGGGGGAGGGGAGTCTGAAGCTTTCTTT.

The CDR3 loop reads CASSLSDRGPQETQYF. For the CDR3, the DNA is TGTGCCAGCAGCTTATCCGACAGGGGACCCCAAGAGACCCAGTACTTC. The genes are TRBV5-5 and TRBJ2-5; TRBD1 matches 8 bases. Looked up from germline, CDR1 is SGHKS and CDR2 is YYEKEE (reference sequence). CDR3 length: 16 amino acids. Trimming removed 2 bases from V and 1 base from J; junction bases left unmatched: 7. The variable domain in full, with the rest retrieved from reference TRBV5-5 and TRBJ2-5, is DAGVTQSPTHLIKTRGQQVTLRCSPISGHKSVSWYQQVLGQGPQFIFQYYEKEERGRGNFPDRFSARQFPNYSSELNVNALLLGDSALYLCASSLSDRGPQETQYFGPGTRLLVL.

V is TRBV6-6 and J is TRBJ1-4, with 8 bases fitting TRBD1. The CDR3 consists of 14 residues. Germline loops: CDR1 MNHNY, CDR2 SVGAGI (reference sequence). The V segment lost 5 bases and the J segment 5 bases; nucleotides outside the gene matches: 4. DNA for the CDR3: TGTGCCAGCAGTAGACAGGGGAGAAATGAAAAACTGTTTTTT. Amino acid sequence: CASSRQGRNEKLFF.

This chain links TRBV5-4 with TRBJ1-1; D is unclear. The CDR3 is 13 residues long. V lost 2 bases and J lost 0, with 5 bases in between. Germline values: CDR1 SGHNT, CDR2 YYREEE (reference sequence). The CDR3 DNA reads TGTGCCAGCAGCTTACCTATGAACACTGAAGCTTTCTTT. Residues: CASSLPMNTEAFF. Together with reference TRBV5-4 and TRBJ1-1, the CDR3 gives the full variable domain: ETGVTQSPTHLIKTRGQQVTLRCSSQSGHNTVSWYQQALGQGPQFIFQYYREEENGRGNFPPRFSGLQFPNYSSELNVNALELDDSALYLCASSLPMNTEAFFGQGTRLTVV.